This TCR beta chain emerged from a study of Graves' ophthalmopathy and Graves' hyperthyroidism. Whole-study findings and limits: Blood also contained most of the expanded thyroid clonotypes above 0.001 frequency. At about 70% sensitivity and approximately 72% specificity, the model predicted progression of the ophthalmopathy.

The trim removed 7 bases at V and 8 bases at J, leaving 9 bases unmatched. This CDR3 contains 13 residues. TCR beta CDR3 amplification used RNA transcripts. RT-PCR was first run with HTBI primers, then multiplex PCR in a second round. TCRdb itself ran the multiplex PCR reads through MiXCR, one entry per CDR3 protein. The sample lists a few hundred thousand distinct CDR3 sequences, roughly a sixth occurring once. A word on this clonotype: Its antigen remains unknown.

The gene calls are TRBV12-3 or TRBV12-4 and TRBJ1-2, with 8 bases matching TRBD1. Sequencing was carried out using peripheral blood. This receptor was taken from an adult woman with stable Graves' hyperthyroidism. This chain's CDR3 is CASTLDRGRGYTF. The CDR3 DNA sequence: TGTGCCAGCACCCTCGACAGGGGTCGGGGCTACACCTTC.